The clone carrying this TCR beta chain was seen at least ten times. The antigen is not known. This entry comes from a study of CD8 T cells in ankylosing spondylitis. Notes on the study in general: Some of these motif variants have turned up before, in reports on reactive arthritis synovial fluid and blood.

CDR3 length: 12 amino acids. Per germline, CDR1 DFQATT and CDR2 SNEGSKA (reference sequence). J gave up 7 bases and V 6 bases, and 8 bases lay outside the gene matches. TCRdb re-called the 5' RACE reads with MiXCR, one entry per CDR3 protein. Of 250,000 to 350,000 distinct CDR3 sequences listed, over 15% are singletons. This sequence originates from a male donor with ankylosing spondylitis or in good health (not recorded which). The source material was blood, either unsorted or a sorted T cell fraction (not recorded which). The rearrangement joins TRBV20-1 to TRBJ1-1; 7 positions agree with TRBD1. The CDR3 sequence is CSAKQGLGEAFF. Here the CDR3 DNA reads TGCAGTGCCAAACAGGGGTTGGGTGAAGCTTTCTTT.